One and the same sample provided the 21 T cell receptor beta chains below, sequenced in a study of cytomegalovirus exposure and HLA in healthy donors. PCR primers comprised 60 Vbeta and 13 Jbeta primers. Method: immunoSEQ multiplex PCR; TCRdb's copy keeps in-frame clones and lacks some. Among 170,000 or so clones listed, roughly 79% were seen once. Sequenced material: PBMCs. The source of these receptors is a woman aged 50 to 60 in good health and CMV-seropositive.

The J gene is TRBJ2-1, the V gene TRBV12-2; the table's D call of TRBD2 was not tested on the DNA. TRBV12-2 is a recognized pseudogene. This CDR3 region has 17 residues. The CDR3 sequence is CASRLFHLAETYNEQFF. In DNA form, the CDR3 reads TGTGCAAGTCGCTTATTCCACCTAGCGGAAACCTACAATGAGCAGTTCTTC.

This clone was counted a few times. This chain joins TRBV2 and TRBJ1-1; maybe TRBD1 (6 bases). Trimming cost V 5 bases and J 9 bases, with 19 bases left between them. The CDR3 sequence is 14 residues long. CDR1 is SNHLY and CDR2 is FYNNEI in the germline V gene. CDR3 sequence reads: CASSPSIYRVKAFF. CDR3 DNA sequence: TGTGCCAGCAGTCCTTCTATTTACAGGGTCAAAGCTTTCTTT. The full variable domain, in which reference TRBV2 and TRBJ1-1 provide the parts outside the CDR3, is EPEVTQTPSHQVTQMGQEVILRCVPISNHLYFYWYRQILGQKVEFLVSFYNNEISEKSEIFDDQFSVERPDGSNFTLKIRSTKLEDSAMYFCASSPSIYRVKAFFGQGTRLTVV.

The chain recombines TRBV11-3 with TRBJ2-5, with 7 nucleotides matching TRBD2. Germline V gene sequence: CDR1 SGHNT, CDR2 YENEEA. This CDR3 comprises 15 residues. J gave up 8 bases and V 5 bases, and 14 bases lay outside the gene matches. The CDR3 reads CASSPGQASGGTQYF. DNA for the CDR3: TGTGCCAGCAGCCCCGGACAAGCTTCGGGGGGAACCCAGTACTTC.

V usage is TRBV4-2 and J usage is TRBJ2-3; 9 nucleotides match TRBD1. Germline values: CDR1 LGHNA, CDR2 YNFKEQ. Trimming at V came to 0 bases and at J to 0 bases, leaving 7 bases not matched to a gene. The CDR3 is 18 residues long. CDR3 nucleotide sequence: TGTGCCAGCAGCCAAGAGGGTCGGACAGGGGCTAGCACAGATACGCAGTATTTT. Encoded protein: CASSQEGRTGASTDTQYF.

As regards this clone: The sample holds other DNA sequences that translate to the same CDR3. The rearrangement links TRBV5-6 to TRBJ2-1; TRBD1 is a possible D gene (6 bases). The germline gives CDR1 SGHDT, CDR2 YYEEEE. Trimming removed 0 bases from V and 3 bases from J, with 19 bases in between. CDR3 size: 18 residues. As DNA, the CDR3 is TGTGCCAGCAGCTTGGGGACGTTTGGGACACGGCGCTACAATGAGCAGTTCTTC. This sequence encodes CASSLGTFGTRRYNEQFF.

V and J are TRBV2 and TRBJ2-3; D is possibly TRBD1 (5 bases). CDR3 length: 16 amino acids. The germline CDR1 and CDR2 sequences are SNHLY and FYNNEI. The ends were cut back, 4 bases at V and 0 bases at J, with 14 bases in the middle. In DNA form, the CDR3 reads TGTGCCAGCAGTGCACGGACATACTCTAGCACAGATACGCAGTATTTT. Amino acid sequence: CASSARTYSSTDTQYF. Combining the CDR3 with reference TRBV2 and TRBJ2-3 gives the whole variable domain EPEVTQTPSHQVTQMGQEVILRCVPISNHLYFYWYRQILGQKVEFLVSFYNNEISEKSEIFDDQFSVERPDGSNFTLKIRSTKLEDSAMYFCASSARTYSSTDTQYFGPGTRLTVL.

This chain connects TRBV28 to TRBJ2-5; perhaps TRBD1 as D (6 bases). Trimming shortened V by 3 bases and J by 6 bases, and 26 bases separated the two germline ends. Germline CDR1 MDHEN, CDR2 SYDVKM. The CDR3 runs 18 residues. The chain's CDR3 is CASSFGLSGGREMKTQYF. In DNA, the CDR3 is TGTGCCAGCAGTTTTGGTCTTTCTGGGGGCAGGGAGATGAAGACCCAGTACTTC.

The J gene is TRBJ1-3, the V gene TRBV9; 7 bases are shared with TRBD1. Germline V gives CDR1 SGDLS, CDR2 YYNGEE. J lost 4 bases, V lost 4 bases, and 8 bases had no gene match. The CDR3 has 15 residues. CDR3 protein: CASSKDRVEGNTIYF. As DNA, the CDR3 is TGTGCCAGCAGCAAAGACAGGGTAGAAGGAAACACCATATATTTT.

The chain has TRBV5-1 and TRBJ1-1; tentatively, D is TRBD1 (6 bases). Per germline, CDR1 SGHRS and CDR2 YFSETQ. The CDR3 runs 14 residues. Deletions cut 7 bases from V and 3 bases from J, with 16 bases between. The CDR3 loop is CASGLQGGYTEAFF. Here the CDR3 DNA reads TGCGCCAGCGGATTACAGGGTGGGTACACTGAAGCTTTCTTT.

As regards this clone: This CDR3 fails to terminate in the conserved phenylalanine or tryptophan, so it likely reflects a read error. The chain recombines TRBV28 with TRBJ2-7, with TRBD2 identical over 9 bases. CDR1 is MDHEN, CDR2 SYDVKM, per germline. The CDR3 consists of 15 residues. Trimming took 5 bases from V and 3 from J; bases not matched to a gene: 8. DNA of the CDR3: TGTGCCAGCAGTCCCTCTAGCGGGAACGTCTACGAGCAGTACCTC. Protein: CASSPSSGNVYEQYL.

The V gene is TRBV28, the J gene TRBJ1-1; possibly TRBD1 for D (5 bases). There are 15 residues in the CDR3. Trimming removed 2 bases from V and 2 bases from J, with 12 bases in between. CDR1 MDHEN and CDR2 SYDVKM come from the germline V gene. CDR3 protein: CASSLGDSINTEAFF. The CDR3 DNA reads TGTGCCAGCAGTTTAGGGGACTCAATTAACACTGAAGCTTTCTTT.

The chain couples TRBV11-1 to TRBJ2-2; TRBD2 aligns across 13 bases. Trimming at V came to 3 bases and at J to 8 bases, leaving 6 bases not matched to a gene. CDR1 is SGHAT, CDR2 FQDESV, per germline (reference sequence). The CDR3 extends over 16 amino acids. CDR3 loop: CASSFRTSGSMGELFF. The CDR3 region has the DNA TGTGCCAGCAGCTTCCGGACTAGCGGGAGTATGGGGGAGCTGTTTTTT. Complete variable domain (other parts from reference TRBV11-1 and TRBJ2-2): EAEVAQSPRYKITEKSQAVAFWCDPISGHATLYWYRQILGQGPELLVQFQDESVVDDSQLPKDRFSAERLKGVDSTLKIQPAELGDSAMYLCASSFRTSGSMGELFFGEGSRLTVL.

This rearrangement joins TRBV11-2 to TRBJ1-3; D ambiguous. Deletions cut 4 bases from V and 0 bases from J, with 13 bases between. The germline V gene has CDR1 SGHAT and CDR2 FQNNGV. This CDR3 spans 16 amino acids. The CDR3 sequence: CASSSGSPFSGNTIYF. In DNA, the CDR3 is TGTGCCAGCAGCTCCGGGTCCCCCTTCTCTGGAAACACCATATATTTT.

The chain has TRBV19 and TRBJ1-5; no clear D gene. The CDR3 is made up of 15 amino acids. CDR1 is LNHDA and CDR2 is SQIVND in the germline V gene (reference sequence). Deletions cut 2 bases from V and 5 bases from J, with 13 bases between. DNA of the CDR3: TGTGCCAGTAGTATACGGATTCTAGGAGATCAGCCCCAGCATTTT. This gives the protein CASSIRILGDQPQHF.

This chain uses TRBV27 with TRBJ1-1, with D possibly matching TRBD1 (6 bases). The CDR3 contains 14 residues. Per the germline V gene, CDR1 is MNHEY and CDR2 is SMNVEV (reference sequence). V lost 3 bases to trimming and J lost 7 bases, with 15 bases between them. CDR3 DNA: TGTGCCAGCAGTTTGGAAGCAACAGGGCTTGAAGCTTTCTTT. Translating gives CASSLEATGLEAFF.

CDR3 amino acids: CASSPSGPSRGTDTQYF. The CDR3 nucleotides are TGTGCCAGCAGCCCTAGCGGTCCGTCCCGGGGCACAGATACGCAGTATTTT. The J gene is TRBJ2-3, the V gene TRBV7-3, with 7 bases identical to TRBD2. CDR1 is SGHTA and CDR2 is FQGTGA in the germline V gene. CDR3 length: 17 amino acids. The junction had 12 bases not matched to a gene; V was cut back by 5 bases and J by 1 base.

The chain recombines TRBV7-2 with TRBJ2-5; D possibly corresponds to TRBD1 (5 bases). In germline, CDR1 is SGHTA, CDR2 FQGNSA. The V end lost 7 bases, the J end lost 5 bases, and 17 bases lay between the germline ends. The CDR3 is 14 residues long. The CDR3 DNA is TGTGCCAGCACCTTGGTGGCAGGGTTGGAGACCCAGTACTTC. Amino acid sequence: CASTLVAGLETQYF.

Remarks on this clone: One end of the junction is discordant with germline, which a read error may explain. This rearrangement joins TRBV7-7 to TRBJ2-3, with 8 bases lining up with TRBD2. Germline CDR1 reads SSHAT; CDR2 reads FNYEAQ (reference sequence). CDR3 length: 14 residues. CDR3 bases: TGTGCTAGCAGCCCCGGGACTAGTGCAGATACGCAGTATTTT. This codes for CASSPGTSADTQYF. The whole variable domain, remainder taken from reference TRBV7-7 and TRBJ2-3, is GAGVSQSPRYKVTKRGQDVTLRCDPISSHATLYWYQQALGQGPEFLTYFNYEAQPDKSGLPSDRFSAERPEGSISTLTIQRTEQRDSAMYRCASSPGTSADTQYFGPGTRLTVL.

V gene TRBV19 combines with J gene TRBJ1-2; D remains ambiguous. V dropped 4 bases and J dropped 8 bases, with 14 bases sitting between them. This CDR3 has 13 residues. Germline CDR1 reads LNHDA; CDR2 reads SQIVND (reference sequence). The DNA for the CDR3 is TGTGCCAGTAGTACGGAGGAATGGAGAGGCTACACCTTC. Protein sequence: CASSTEEWRGYTF.

V usage is TRBV6-4 and J usage is TRBJ1-1, with unresolved D. The CDR3 length is 15 residues. Germline CDR1 and CDR2: MRHNA and SNTAGT. Trimming cost V 6 bases and J 3 bases, with 17 bases left between them. The CDR3 loop is CASRKLGLFYTEAFF. CDR3 bases: TGTGCCAGCAGGAAACTAGGACTTTTTTACACTGAAGCTTTCTTT.

V gene TRBV5-1 combines with J gene TRBJ1-5, with D tentatively TRBD1 (5 bases). CDR3 length: 14 amino acids. Germline CDR1 reads SGHRS; CDR2 reads YFSETQ. V dropped 4 bases and J dropped 6 bases, with 14 bases sitting between them. The DNA of the CDR3 is TGCGCCAGCAGCGTGAGAGCGGGGGTTCAGCCCCAGCATTTT. Translating gives CASSVRAGVQPQHF. The full variable domain, its missing parts supplied by reference TRBV5-1 and TRBJ1-5, is KAGVTQTPRYLIKTRGQQVTLSCSPISGHRSVSWYQQTPGQGLQFLFEYFSETQRNKGNFPGRFSGRQFSNSRSEMNVSTLELGDSALYLCASSVRAGVQPQHFGDGTRLSIL.